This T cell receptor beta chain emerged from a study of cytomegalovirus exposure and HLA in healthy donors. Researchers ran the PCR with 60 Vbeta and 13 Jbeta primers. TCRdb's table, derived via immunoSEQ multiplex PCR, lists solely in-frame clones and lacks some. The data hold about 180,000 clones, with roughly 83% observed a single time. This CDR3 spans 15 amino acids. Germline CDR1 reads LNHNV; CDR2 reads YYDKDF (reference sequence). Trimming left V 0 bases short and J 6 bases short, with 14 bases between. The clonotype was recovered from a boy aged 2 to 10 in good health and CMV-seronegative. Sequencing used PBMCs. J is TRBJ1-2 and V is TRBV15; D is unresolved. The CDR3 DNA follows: TGTGCCACCAGCAGAGAGGTGGTCGGGTCCAATGGCTACACCTTC. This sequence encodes CATSREVVGSNGYTF.